Listed here are 13 T cell receptor beta chains from one sample, sequenced in a study of identical twins. TCRdb passed the 5' RACE reads through MiXCR, listing each CDR3 protein once. The sample holds around 450,000 distinct CDR3 sequences, 13% to 15% seen once. The sample was also linked to a second study, of yellow fever vaccine responses in identical twins.

The sample taken for sequencing was CD4+ T cells sorted from blood. These TCRs come from a woman under 30 in good health.

This clonotype occurred a few times. J is TRBJ1-1 and V is TRBV20-1; the D gene is possibly TRBD1 (5 bases). Germline loops: CDR1 DFQATT, CDR2 SNEGSKA (reference sequence). The V end lost 0 bases, the J end lost 3 bases, and 11 bases lay between the germline ends. This CDR3 is built from 14 residues. CDR3: CSARDRRVYTEAFF. Here the CDR3 DNA reads TGCAGTGCTAGAGATCGCAGGGTTTACACTGAAGCTTTCTTT.

The genes are TRBV20-1 and TRBJ1-6; tentative D call: TRBD1 (5 bases). Trimming stripped 3 bases from V and 7 bases from J, with 13 bases between. The CDR3 totals 14 residues. Germline CDR1 reads DFQATT; CDR2 reads SNEGSKA (reference sequence). CDR3 in DNA: TGCAGTGCTAGGGAGACAGTCCTCAATTCACCCCTCCACTTT. Encoded protein: CSARETVLNSPLHF.

Ten or more counts support this clonotype. V gene TRBV29-1 combines with J gene TRBJ2-7, with 8 positions matching TRBD1. This CDR3 contains 12 residues. J was trimmed by 3 bases and V by 7 bases; bases with no gene match: 5. Germline V lookup: CDR1 SQVTM, CDR2 ANQGSEA. The CDR3 region has the DNA TGCAGCGGCGGACAGGGTATCTACGAGCAGTACTTC. The encoded protein is CSGGQGIYEQYF.

This clonotype was seen at least ten times. The genes are TRBV7-9 and TRBJ2-1; 8 nucleotides agree with TRBD2. Germline V gene sequence: CDR1 SEHNR, CDR2 FQNEAQ (reference sequence). The CDR3 length is 16 residues. V lost 5 bases to trimming and J lost 3 bases; unmatched junction nucleotides: 9. The CDR3 spells CASSPGGSGNYNEQFF. The CDR3 DNA reads as TGTGCCAGCAGCCCCGGGGGTAGCGGGAACTACAATGAGCAGTTCTTC. Full variable domain (remainder filled in from reference TRBV7-9 and TRBJ2-1): DTGVSQNPRHKITKRGQNVTFRCDPISEHNRLYWYRQTLGQGPEFLTYFQNEAQLEKSRLLSDRFSAERPKGSFSTLEIQRTEQGDSAMYLCASSPGGSGNYNEQFFGPGTRLTVL.

This chain links TRBV25-1 with TRBJ2-1, with TRBD2 identical over 16 bases. Germline CDR1 MGHDK, CDR2 SYGVNS. V lost 6 bases and J lost 12; bases outside the gene matches: 5. CDR3 length: 14 residues. The CDR3 here is CASSPGLAGGLQFF. CDR3 nucleotide sequence: TGTGCCAGCAGCCCGGGACTAGCGGGGGGGCTGCAGTTCTTC.

This clonotype occurred a few times. This chain joins TRBV5-1 and TRBJ2-1; D is possibly TRBD2 (6 bases). Germline loops: CDR1 SGHRS, CDR2 YFSETQ. The germline V and J ends were trimmed by 4 bases and 1 base, with 15 bases remaining between them. CDR3 size: 16 residues. CDR3: CASSTQGLSSYNEQFF. The CDR3 DNA is TGCGCCAGCAGCACACAAGGACTATCTTCCTACAATGAGCAGTTCTTC.

This clonotype has more than one count but fewer than ten. V gene TRBV7-9 combines with J gene TRBJ2-7; 8 bases fit TRBD1. Trimming took 4 bases from V and 6 from J; bases not matched to a gene: 11. Germline CDR1 and CDR2: SEHNR and FQNEAQ (reference sequence). CDR3 size: 15 residues. The CDR3 coding sequence is TGTGCCAGCAGCTGGGGCAGGGGGCAGAGAGGCGAGCAGTACTTC. This sequence encodes CASSWGRGQRGEQYF.

This clonotype has a handful of counts. The rearrangement links TRBV7-3 to TRBJ2-3; maybe TRBD1 (5 bases). V was trimmed by 0 bases and J by 2 bases, leaving 9 bases between them. The V gene's germline CDR1 is SGHTA and CDR2 FQGTGA. The CDR3 has 15 residues. The CDR3 bases are TGTGCCAGCAGCTTAACGTCAGGGCCCACAGATACGCAGTATTTT. It translates to CASSLTSGPTDTQYF.

This clonotype was counted between two and nine times. J is TRBJ2-7 and V is TRBV4-3; the match to TRBD2 covers 13 bases. This CDR3 region has 15 residues. The germline CDR1 and CDR2 sequences are LGHNA and YSLEER. Trimming at V came to 4 bases and at J to 5 bases, leaving 5 bases not matched to a gene. Here the CDR3 DNA reads TGCGCCAGCAGCCCGGGACTAGCGGGAAACGACGAGCAGTACTTC. It translates to CASSPGLAGNDEQYF.

Only a few counts were recorded for this clonotype. Relative to the germline gene, one junction end is altered; a read error may explain this. This chain connects TRBV20-1 to TRBJ2-7; D is perhaps TRBD2 (5 bases). Germline CDR1 is DFQATT and CDR2 is SNEGSKA (reference sequence). There are 15 residues in the CDR3. The DNA for the CDR3 is TGCAGTGGGGGAGACTCTTCTACCGGATCCTACGGGCAGTACTTC. Amino acid sequence: CSGGDSSTGSYGQYF.

The rearrangement links TRBV6-1 to TRBJ2-1, with TRBD2 identical over 8 bases. The CDR3 runs 14 residues. V dropped 6 bases and J dropped 5; count of bases not matched to a gene: 6. Germline V lookup: CDR1 MNHNS, CDR2 SASEGT. DNA for the CDR3: TGTGCCAGCAGACGGGGGGGTGCCAACAATGAGCAGTTCTTC. The encoded protein is CASRRGGANNEQFF.

The genes are TRBV7-9 and TRBJ1-6; D ambiguous. This CDR3 is 17 amino acids long. Germline assignment: CDR1 SEHNR and CDR2 FQNEAQ (reference sequence). V was trimmed by 5 bases and J by 7 bases, leaving 21 bases between them. CDR3 in amino acids: CASSPPEVGRINSPLHF. In DNA form, the CDR3 reads TGTGCCAGCAGCCCTCCCGAAGTAGGGCGTATCAATTCACCCCTCCACTTT.

The chain joins TRBV11-2 to TRBJ2-7; no clear D gene. This CDR3 contains 15 residues. Trimming shortened V by 5 bases and J by 6 bases, and 20 bases separated the two germline ends. The germline gives CDR1 SGHAT, CDR2 FQNNGV. CDR3 nucleotide sequence: TGTGCCAGCAGCCCAAGGGTTGGGCCCCGGGTCGAGCAGTACTTC. This translates into CASSPRVGPRVEQYF. Drawing the rest from reference TRBV11-2 and TRBJ2-7, the complete variable domain is EAGVAQSPRYKIIEKRQSVAFWCNPISGHATLYWYQQILGQGPKLLIQFQNNGVVDDSQLPKDRFSAERLKGVDSTLKIQPAKLEDSAVYLCASSPRVGPRVEQYFGPGTRLTVT.